The clone carrying this T cell receptor beta chain was counted once. Its antigen is not known. Libraries were prepared by immunoSEQ multiplex PCR; TCRdb keeps only in-frame clonotypes and omits some of them. The data hold some 67,000 clones, with roughly four fifths observed a single time. The CDR3 has 13 amino acids. Germline CDR1 reads SGHRS; CDR2 reads YFSETQ. J lost 0 bases, V lost 10 bases, and 5 bases had no gene match. This specimen comes from a study of T cell responses to AZD1222 COVID-19 vaccine. Findings and limits, study-wide: Following two doses of AZD1222, Spike-specific TCR breadth and depth rose. Most donors were white British and more were female, and clonal diversity was possibly underestimated. Along spike, vaccine-associated CD4 TCRs were found throughout, with dominance at 160-218 and 743-854.

This clonotype was sampled from an adult who received the AZD1222 COVID-19 vaccine. The rearrangement uses TRBV5-1 and TRBJ2-7; 9 nucleotides agree with TRBD1. This specimen consisted of peripheral blood, obtained 28 days after the second AZD1222 dose. CDR3 sequence reads: CAPTGGVSYEQYF. CDR3 nucleotides: TGCGCCCCCACAGGGGGCGTCTCCTACGAGCAGTACTTC.